These T cell receptor beta chains were read from a single sample in a study of early T cells in non-severe SARS-CoV-2 infection. TCRdb reprocessed the 5' RACE reads via MiXCR and lists one record per CDR3 protein. The sample lists almost 65,000 distinct CDR3 sequences, less than 5.5% seen once, with approximately 4.9% in the top ten. The material sequenced was whole blood. The receptor set was obtained from an adult who was a healthcare worker with PCR-confirmed SARS-CoV-2 infection or an uninfected control (not recorded which). Each CDR3 is given without its conserved first and last residue.

TRBJ2-5	TRBV7-2	ASSLGVGVGQETQY
TRBJ1-1	TRBV10-1	ASMPGEGPNTEAF
TRBJ1-2	TRBV2	ATSVRYGYT
TRBJ2-7	TRBV18	ASSPAAPSYEQY
TRBJ2-4	TRBV11-2	ASSWVEGNIQY
TRBJ2-7	TRBV6-1	ASRESRGSRSYEQY
TRBJ1-1	TRBV5-1	ASSLSRSNTEAF
TRBJ2-3	TRBV27	ASSFGLAPDTQY
TRBJ2-7	TRBV6-1	ASSPTGNSYEQY
TRBJ1-2	TRBV20-1	SARDSGNYGYT
TRBJ2-3	TRBV24-1	ATSDRDRGLGDTQY
TRBJ2-1	TRBV12-3/TRBV12-4	ASSYETTYNEQF
TRBJ2-1	TRBV30	AWSVPIQGPREQF
TRBJ1-5	TRBV6-5	ASKEGRNQPQH
TRBJ1-6	TRBV2	ASSETRVSPLH
TRBJ2-2	TRBV29-1	SAQTGGSTGELF
TRBJ1-2	TRBV29-1	SVWTGNGYT
TRBJ2-1	TRBV29-1	SVDGGTGSHEQF
TRBJ1-4	TRBV6-5	ASSPLRQALNEKLF
TRBJ2-3	TRBV12-3/TRBV12-4	ASGRTSRDTQY
TRBJ2-1	TRBV12-5	ASGLVLGRGSSYNEQF
TRBJ1-1	TRBV6-2/TRBV6-3	ASSPGRRNTEAF
TRBJ1-6	TRBV6-5	ASSYSQGWNSPLH
TRBJ2-6	TRBV18	ASSPVPGQGATGANVLT
TRBJ1-6	TRBV27	ASSLYRNNNSPLH
TRBJ2-7	TRBV6-2/TRBV6-3	ASNRTRGLAGGDPGEQY
TRBJ2-2	TRBV12-3/TRBV12-4	ASSSWGHTGELF
TRBJ2-1	TRBV7-6	ASSLGDTYNEQF
TRBJ2-3	TRBV6-4	ASAPTTPDTQY
TRBJ1-1	TRBV3-1	ASSQDGDTEAF
TRBJ2-1	TRBV4-3	ASSQAFSGRMSGNEQF
TRBJ2-7	TRBV11-2	ASSLDRPGTASYEQY
TRBJ1-2	TRBV7-2	ASSPSMGSNYGYT
TRBJ2-1	TRBV7-2	ASSSNRVWNEQF
TRBJ2-7	TRBV7-2	ASSLTGPGDEQY
TRBJ2-5	TRBV7-9	ASSPGTGVETQY
TRBJ1-1	TRBV24-1	ATRGHEGWSGTEAF
TRBJ2-3	TRBV6-1	ASSESMRGGRDTQY
TRBJ2-3	TRBV3-1	ASSYRGDTQY
TRBJ1-1	TRBV2	ASSVHRGGTEAF
TRBJ2-5	TRBV7-2	ASSFGGPRETQY
TRBJ2-7	TRBV7-8	ASSPNLGTGQQY
TRBJ2-5	TRBV29-1	SVRDVQETQY
TRBJ2-5	TRBV10-3	AISVNGETQY
TRBJ2-7	TRBV5-1	ASSYDRGIYEQY
TRBJ2-1	TRBV14	ASSQGYEDEQF
TRBJ2-2	TRBV10-2	ASFWNGELF
TRBJ1-2	TRBV12-3/TRBV12-4	ASSWTGGGYGYT
TRBJ1-4	TRBV4-3	ASSQALVSGQTNEKLF
TRBJ2-3	TRBV5-1	ASRRDVGIGDTQY